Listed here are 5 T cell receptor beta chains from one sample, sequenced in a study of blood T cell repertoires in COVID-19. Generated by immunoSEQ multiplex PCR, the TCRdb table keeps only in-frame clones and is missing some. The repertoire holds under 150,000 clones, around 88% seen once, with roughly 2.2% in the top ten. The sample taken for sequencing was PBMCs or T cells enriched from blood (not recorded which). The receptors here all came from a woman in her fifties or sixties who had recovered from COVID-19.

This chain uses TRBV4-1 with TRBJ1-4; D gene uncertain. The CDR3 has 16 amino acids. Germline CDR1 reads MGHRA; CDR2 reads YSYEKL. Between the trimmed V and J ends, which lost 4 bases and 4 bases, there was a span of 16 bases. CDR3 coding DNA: TGCGCCAGCAGCCTCGAAGATACCCTACGTAATGAAAAACTGTTTTTT. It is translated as CASSLEDTLRNEKLFF.

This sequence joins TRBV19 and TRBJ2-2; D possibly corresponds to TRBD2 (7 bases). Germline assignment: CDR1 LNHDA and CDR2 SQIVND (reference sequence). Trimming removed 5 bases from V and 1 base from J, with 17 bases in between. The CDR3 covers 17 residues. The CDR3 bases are TGTGCCAGTAGTCGGGCGGGGGCTCGTGGGAACACCGGGGAGCTGTTTTTT. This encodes CASSRAGARGNTGELFF.

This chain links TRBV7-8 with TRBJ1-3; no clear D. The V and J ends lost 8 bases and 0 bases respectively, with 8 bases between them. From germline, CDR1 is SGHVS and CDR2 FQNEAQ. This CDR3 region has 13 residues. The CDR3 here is CASSVLSGNTIYF. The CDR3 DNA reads TGTGCCAGCTCGGTGCTCTCTGGAAACACCATATATTTT.

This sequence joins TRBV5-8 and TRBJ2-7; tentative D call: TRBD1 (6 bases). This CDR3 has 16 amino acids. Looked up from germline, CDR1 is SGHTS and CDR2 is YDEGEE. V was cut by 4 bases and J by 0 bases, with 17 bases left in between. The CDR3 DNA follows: TGTGCCAGCAGCCGTGTAGGGGGAGCCTACTCCTACGAGCAGTACTTC. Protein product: CASSRVGGAYSYEQYF.

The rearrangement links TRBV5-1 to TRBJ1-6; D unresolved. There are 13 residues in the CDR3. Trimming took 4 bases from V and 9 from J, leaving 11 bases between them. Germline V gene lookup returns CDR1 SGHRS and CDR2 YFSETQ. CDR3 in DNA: TGCGCCAGCAGCGCGGCACCCAGTTCACCCCTCCACTTT. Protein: CASSAAPSSPLHF. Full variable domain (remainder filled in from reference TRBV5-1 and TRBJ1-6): KAGVTQTPRYLIKTRGQQVTLSCSPISGHRSVSWYQQTPGQGLQFLFEYFSETQRNKGNFPGRFSGRQFSNSRSEMNVSTLELGDSALYLCASSAAPSSPLHFGNGTRLTVT.